This section outlines one TCR beta chain sequence together with its context. The antigen remains undetermined. Looked up from germline, CDR1 is MNHEY and CDR2 is SMNVEV (reference sequence). The CDR3 has 12 residues. Trimming took 7 bases from V and 11 from J, leaving 15 bases between them. Unrecorded immune exposures were likely, despite nominal health at sampling. The source of the sample is a study of cytomegalovirus exposure and HLA in healthy donors. For the study at large: Earlier work reported approximately 110 million unique TCR beta sequences from 150 million to 200 million T cells. Study-level findings and limits: Donors belonging to an Asian-associated ancestry cluster reportedly showed fewer N-insertions in productive TCRs than the roughly 670-donor mean, according to what a later analysis found. Roughly uniform sequencing depth across donors was assumed, possibly incorrectly.

PCR amplification relied on 60 Vbeta primers (plus 13 Jbeta primers). Sequencing used immunoSEQ multiplex PCR; TCRdb keeps in-frame clones, though not all of them. This sample's table has just over 150,000 clones. This clonotype was sampled from a man in his thirties or forties in good health and CMV-seronegative. V and J are TRBV27 and TRBJ2-1, with D tentatively TRBD1 (6 bases). The sequencing sample was made of PBMCs. CDR3: CASTDSRMKQFF. The DNA of the CDR3 is TGTGCCAGCACGGACAGCCGAATGAAGCAGTTCTTC.